The present T cell receptor beta chain was sequenced within a study of T cells in Graves' hyperthyroidism and ophthalmopathy. The CDR3 consists of 16 residues. Germline CDR1 and CDR2: SGHRS and YFSETQ. V shed 6 bases and J shed 2 bases, with 19 bases lying between them. This clonotype has at least ten counts. Not enrolled were patients with uncontrolled infection, other autoimmune disease, pregnancy or lactation. Template material for amplifying TCR beta CDR3 regions consisted of RNA transcripts. HTBI primers were used for first-round RT-PCR of the TCR CDR3. Via MiXCR, TCRdb re-called the multiplex PCR reads, giving one row per CDR3 protein. Of around 300,000 distinct CDR3 sequences in the sample, roughly 19% were seen once.

The material sequenced was blood. The chain recombines TRBV5-1 with TRBJ2-3, with D uncertain. This clonotype was obtained from a man aged 45-65 years with Graves' ophthalmopathy. For the CDR3, the DNA is TGCGCCAGCAATCCCGCCAGAGTCGGGCTCACAGATACGCAGTATTTT. Translated, it gives CASNPARVGLTDTQYF.